The 29 T cell receptor beta chains below all came from one sample that was sequenced in a study of response to subunit inactivated influenza vaccine. TCRdb reprocessed the RT-PCR reads via MiXCR and lists one record per CDR3 protein. The sample shows about 700,000 distinct CDR3 sequences, approximately 14% of them seen only once. Sequenced material: PBMCs from blood, taken around 14 days before vaccination. Receptors originate from a man in his fifties who received an inactivated influenza vaccine.

Here the CDR3 reads CASSSNLRGTYNSPLHF. The CDR3 DNA reads TGTGCCAGCAGTTCAAACCTGAGGGGAACCTATAATTCACCCCTCCACTTT. The chain is built from TRBV12-3 or TRBV12-4 and TRBJ1-6; D possibly corresponds to TRBD1 (5 bases). The CDR3 length is 17 residues. The V gene lost 4 bases and the J gene lost 2 bases, with 15 bases spanning the gap.

This clonotype was recorded a few times. The V call is TRBV6-5, the J call TRBJ1-1, with TRBD1 matching 8 bases. J gave up 6 bases and V 4 bases, and 10 bases lay outside the gene matches. The CDR3 is 15 residues long. The germline CDR1 and CDR2 sequences are MNHEY and SVGAGI. This CDR3 is CASSSLTGEKPEAFF. The CDR3 DNA reads as TGTGCCAGCAGTTCGCTGACAGGGGAGAAGCCTGAAGCTTTCTTT.

This clonotype was found many times. The chain is built from TRBV24-1 and TRBJ2-3; 10 bases align to TRBD1. Germline loops: CDR1 KGHDR, CDR2 SFDVKD. J was trimmed by 6 bases and V by 4 bases; bases with no gene match: 12. There are 17 residues in the CDR3. DNA for the CDR3: TGTGCCACCAGTGAATCACGACCGGGACAGGGGCGCGATACGCAGTATTTT. Protein: CATSESRPGQGRDTQYF.

This clonotype appeared many times. This chain connects TRBV28 to TRBJ2-3; D is undetermined. Germline CDR1 reads MDHEN; CDR2 reads SYDVKM. Trimming cost V 3 bases and J 6 bases, with 4 bases left between them. There are 11 residues in the CDR3. CDR3 coding DNA: TGTGCCAGCAGTTTCGCTGATACGCAGTATTTT. The encoded protein is CASSFADTQYF.

This clonotype showed up many times. The chain uses TRBV4-3 and TRBJ2-7, with TRBD2 matching 7 bases. Unmatched junction bases numbered 3, after V lost 1 base and J lost 0 bases. The CDR3 extends over 15 amino acids. Germline CDR1 reads LGHNA; CDR2 reads YSLEER. CDR3 sequence reads: CASSQVPGGSYEQYF. The CDR3 DNA follows: TGCGCCAGCAGCCAAGTTCCGGGAGGCTCCTACGAGCAGTACTTC.

Remarks on this clonotype: Given the absence of the conserved phenylalanine or tryptophan at the CDR3 end, a read error is likely. It is unclear where the CDR3 begins or ends on the DNA, so no DNA is shown, and the CDR3 is as TCRdb lists it. The chain couples TRBV2 to TRBJ2-7. Germline CDR1 is SNHLY and CDR2 is FYNNEI. The CDR3 extends over 10 residues, inclusive of both ends. CDR3 amino acids: CASSEGSWVT.

This chain joins TRBV7-2 and TRBJ2-3; 12 bases match TRBD2. CDR1 and CDR2 from the germline V gene are SGHTA and FQGNSA. V was pared by 1 base and J by 1 base, with 3 bases of the junction left unmatched. CDR3 length: 17 residues. The CDR3 protein is CASSLGLAGERTDTQYF. The CDR3 coding sequence is TGTGCCAGCAGCTTAGGACTAGCGGGAGAGCGCACAGATACGCAGTATTTT.

The chain employs TRBV20-1 and TRBJ2-1; 9 positions match TRBD2. The trim removed 6 bases at V and 6 bases at J, leaving 12 bases unmatched. This CDR3 has 15 residues. Per germline, CDR1 DFQATT and CDR2 SNEGSKA (reference sequence). The CDR3 reads CSASLAGELVNEQFF. CDR3 coding DNA: TGCAGTGCCTCTTTAGCGGGGGAGCTGGTCAATGAGCAGTTCTTC.

DNA for the CDR3: TGTGCCAGCAGCGCGGGACACGGCGAGGGCTACGAGCAGTACTTC. Protein product: CASSAGHGEGYEQYF. The chain couples TRBV9 to TRBJ2-7; D perhaps matches TRBD1 (6 bases). Germline CDR1 and CDR2: SGDLS and YYNGEE. Trimming shortened V by 3 bases and J by 3 bases, and 16 bases separated the two germline ends. The CDR3 spans 15 residues.

This clonotype showed up many times. The rearrangement joins TRBV20-1 to TRBJ2-3, with a possible D match to TRBD2 (7 bases). This CDR3 is built from 15 residues. Trimming left V 5 bases short and J 4 bases short, with 19 bases between. Germline values: CDR1 DFQATT, CDR2 SNEGSKA (reference sequence). The CDR3 DNA is TGCAGTGCTGAGGACAGCGGGAAGGGCGCAGATACGCAGTATTTT. As protein: CSAEDSGKGADTQYF.

The J gene is TRBJ2-5, the V gene TRBV20-1; 8 nucleotides match TRBD2. This CDR3 contains 15 residues. The junction had 8 bases not matched to a gene; V was cut back by 0 bases and J by 5 bases. The germline gives CDR1 DFQATT, CDR2 SNEGSKA (reference sequence). The CDR3 protein is CSARDPRGGWETQYF. In nucleotides, the CDR3 is TGCAGTGCTAGAGACCCCCGGGGGGGCTGGGAGACCCAGTACTTC.

This clonotype appeared many times. The V gene is TRBV7-9, the J gene TRBJ1-1; perhaps TRBD1 as D (6 bases). The CDR3 totals 13 residues. CDR1 is SEHNR and CDR2 is FQNEAQ in the germline V gene (reference sequence). The V and J ends lost 0 bases and 11 bases respectively, with 13 bases between them. Here the CDR3 reads CASSLAGGADAFF. CDR3 coding DNA: TGTGCCAGCAGCTTAGCTGGGGGCGCGGATGCTTTCTTT.

The CDR3 is CASSYLRGAFGTDTQYF. The CDR3 nucleotides read TGTGCCAGCAGTTACCTCCGGGGGGCGTTTGGCACAGATACGCAGTATTTT. The rearrangement links TRBV6-5 to TRBJ2-3, with D tentatively TRBD2 (7 bases). CDR1 is MNHEY, CDR2 SVGAGI, per germline. Trimming shortened V by 2 bases and J by 1 base, and 16 bases separated the two germline ends. This CDR3 comprises 17 residues.

This clonotype has a handful of counts. This sequence joins TRBV27 and TRBJ1-5; D remains ambiguous. The V end lost 0 bases, the J end lost 7 bases, and 10 bases lay between the germline ends. Germline CDR1 and CDR2: MNHEY and SMNVEV (reference sequence). The length of the CDR3 is 14 residues. The CDR3 DNA sequence: TGTGCCAGCAGTTTATCAGGGTTGAAGCAGCCCCAGCATTTT. Its translation: CASSLSGLKQPQHF.

This sequence joins TRBV5-1 and TRBJ1-5; D remains ambiguous. Germline loops: CDR1 SGHRS, CDR2 YFSETQ. The CDR3 is made up of 15 amino acids. V lost 4 bases and J 4 bases, leaving 15 bases between the germline ends. The CDR3 region has the DNA TGCGCCAGCAGCCTCTCCGACGGACTAAATCAGCCCCAGCATTTT. Translation gives CASSLSDGLNQPQHF.

This clonotype was seen more than once but under ten times. This CDR3 is CASSSGGRTFDEQFF. As DNA, the CDR3 is TGCGCCAGCAGCTCCGGCGGGAGAACCTTCGATGAGCAGTTCTTC. The chain employs TRBV5-1 and TRBJ2-1, with 7 bases that match TRBD2. J lost 8 bases, V lost 3 bases, and 11 bases had no gene match. CDR3 length equals 15 residues. CDR1 SGHRS and CDR2 YFSETQ come from the germline V gene.

This chain connects TRBV6-2 or TRBV6-3 to TRBJ2-1; D perhaps matches TRBD1 (6 bases). The CDR3 has 13 residues. Germline values: CDR1 MNHEY, CDR2 SVGEGT. V was clipped by 4 bases and J by 6 bases, with 10 bases between them. Here the CDR3 DNA reads TGTGCCAGCAGTTGGGTGGGGGCCAATGAGCAGTTCTTC. This gives the protein CASSWVGANEQFF.

The sample holds many counts of this clonotype. V is TRBV11-1 and J is TRBJ2-6, with 7 bases matching TRBD1. Germline V gene lookup returns CDR1 SGHAT and CDR2 FQDESV (reference sequence). The CDR3 contains 19 residues. The V segment lost 1 base and the J segment 4 bases; nucleotides outside the gene matches: 13. The DNA of the CDR3 is TGTGCCAGCAGCTTAGGGTACCGGGACAGCCCGCGCGGGGCCAACGTCCTGACTTTC. It yields the protein CASSLGYRDSPRGANVLTF. The entire variable domain, with the rest obtained from reference TRBV11-1 and TRBJ2-6, is as follows: EAEVAQSPRYKITEKSQAVAFWCDPISGHATLYWYRQILGQGPELLVQFQDESVVDDSQLPKDRFSAERLKGVDSTLKIQPAELGDSAMYLCASSLGYRDSPRGANVLTFGAGSRLTVL.

There are many counts of this clonotype. V and J are TRBV5-1 and TRBJ2-5; 15 nucleotides match TRBD2. There are 16 residues in the CDR3. The V gene end was trimmed by 10 bases and the J gene end by 1 base; junction bases not matched to a gene: 8. The germline V gene has CDR1 SGHRS and CDR2 YFSETQ. The CDR3 reads CASRTSGRAPQETQYF. CDR3 DNA: TGCGCCTCCCGGACTAGCGGGAGGGCTCCCCAAGAGACCCAGTACTTC.

This clonotype was found a few times. V usage is TRBV28 and J usage is TRBJ2-1; D not certain. This CDR3 is built from 12 residues. Deletions cut 6 bases from V and 9 bases from J, with 12 bases between. The germline V gene encodes CDR1 MDHEN and CDR2 SYDVKM. The CDR3 nucleotides are TGTGCCAGCAGCTCCGACCAGGTTGAGCAGTTCTTC. Its translation: CASSSDQVEQFF. The variable domain in full, completed from reference TRBV28 and TRBJ2-1, reads DVKVTQSSRYLVKRTGEKVFLECVQDMDHENMFWYRQDPGLGLRLIYFSYDVKMKEKGDIPEGYSVSREKKERFSLILESASTNQTSMYLCASSSDQVEQFFGPGTRLTVL.

In DNA, the CDR3 is TGTGCCAGCAGTTTAGGAGGCAGGGGGCTTTACGAGCAGTACTTC. Translated: CASSLGGRGLYEQYF. This chain links TRBV27 with TRBJ2-7, with 8 bases that match TRBD1. The CDR3 sequence is 15 residues long. CDR1 is MNHEY, CDR2 SMNVEV, per germline (reference sequence). Losses at the gene ends were 2 bases for V and 4 bases for J; bases not matched to a gene: 7.

The rearrangement joins TRBV20-1 to TRBJ2-1; 10 nucleotides align to TRBD2. Losses at the gene ends were 5 bases for V and 1 base for J; bases not matched to a gene: 8. CDR3 length: 16 residues. Germline V gene data show CDR1 as DFQATT and CDR2 as SNEGSKA (reference sequence). CDR3 bases: TGCAGTGCTGAAAGCACTAGCGGGGCTTCCTACAATGAGCAGTTCTTC. Its protein is CSAESTSGASYNEQFF.

This clonotype occurred a few times. The V call is TRBV10-3, the J call TRBJ2-5, with 7 positions matching TRBD1. J lost 0 bases, V lost 6 bases, and 4 bases had no gene match. CDR3 length: 14 residues. Per the germline V gene, CDR1 is ENHRY and CDR2 is SYGVKD. The CDR3 loop is CAIRRDSNQETQYF. The CDR3, as DNA: TGTGCCATCAGGAGGGACAGCAACCAAGAGACCCAGTACTTC.

This clonotype was picked up a small number of times. The chain is built from TRBV10-3 and TRBJ2-5, with 11 bases that match TRBD2. Germline CDR1 ENHRY, CDR2 SYGVKD. The CDR3 extends over 16 amino acids. J lost 2 bases, V lost 5 bases, and 7 bases had no gene match. The CDR3 reads CAISTERLAGQETQYF. In nucleotides, the CDR3 is TGTGCCATCAGTACAGAGAGACTAGCGGGACAAGAGACCCAGTACTTC.

The V call is TRBV10-3, the J call TRBJ1-6; D gene uncertain. CDR1 and CDR2 (germline): ENHRY, SYGVKD. Trimming cost V 6 bases and J 7 bases, with 10 bases left between them. This CDR3 region has 13 residues. CDR3 in DNA: TGTGCCATCAGCCAGAATCTGAATTCACCCCTCCACTTT. Its translation is CAISQNLNSPLHF.

This clonotype was seen only a few times. The chain joins TRBV20-1 to TRBJ2-6, with D perhaps matching TRBD1 (6 bases). Between the trimmed V and J ends, which lost 6 bases and 2 bases, there was a span of 11 bases. The CDR3 consists of 14 residues. Per germline, CDR1 DFQATT and CDR2 SNEGSKA (reference sequence). CDR3 in amino acids: CSAQTGTGANVLTF. In DNA, the CDR3 is TGCAGTGCGCAAACAGGGACTGGGGCCAACGTCCTGACTTTC.

This clonotype was seen more than once but under ten times. This chain links TRBV10-3 with TRBJ2-2, with unresolved D. CDR3 length equals 17 residues. Germline V gives CDR1 ENHRY, CDR2 SYGVKD. V gave up 3 bases and J gave up 3 bases, with 17 bases separating them. CDR3 bases: TGTGCCATCAGTGACCGGCTGGTGCTTTCGTACACCGGGGAGCTGTTTTTT. As protein: CAISDRLVLSYTGELFF.

The genes are TRBV7-2 and TRBJ2-4; D possibly matches TRBD1 or TRBD2 (5 bases each). This CDR3 is 14 amino acids long. Trimming removed 5 bases from V and 8 bases from J, with 16 bases in between. In germline, CDR1 is SGHTA, CDR2 FQGNSA. CDR3 sequence: CASSTQGGGDIQYF. The CDR3 coding sequence is TGTGCCAGCAGCACTCAGGGTGGAGGAGACATTCAGTACTTC.

This clonotype was counted a few times. The V and J genes are TRBV20-1 and TRBJ2-2; D possibly corresponds to TRBD1 (5 bases). Germline V CDR1 and CDR2: DFQATT, SNEGSKA (reference sequence). The CDR3 is 13 amino acids. Deletions cut 6 bases from V and 1 base from J, with 9 bases between. CDR3 nucleotide sequence: TGCAGTGCCTGCCAGGGGAACACCGGGGAGCTGTTTTTT. The encoded protein is CSACQGNTGELFF.